The 4 T cell receptor beta chains below were found in one sample sequenced in a study of blood T cells in healthy people across ages. A J-beta primer mix and a sample-barcoded 5' primer were used in a second PCR of roughly 6 to 11 cycles. Via MiXCR, TCRdb re-called the 5' RACE reads, giving one row per CDR3 protein. The repertoire holds 450,000 to 700,000 distinct CDR3 sequences, with 25% to 30% as singletons. Sequenced material: blood. These receptors originate from a woman in her seventies in good health.

This sequence joins TRBV7-6 and TRBJ1-4; TRBD1 is a possible D gene (5 bases). Germline V lookup: CDR1 SGHVS, CDR2 FNYEAQ. Trimming took 5 bases from V and 13 from J, leaving 14 bases between them. The CDR3 spans 12 residues. The CDR3 DNA reads TGTGCCAGCAGCCCTAGGCAGGGTGGACTGTTTTTT. It translates to CASSPRQGGLFF.

The chain combines TRBV5-6 with TRBJ2-3; TRBD1 might be the D (6 bases). This CDR3 has 16 amino acids. V was cut by 3 bases and J by 0 bases, with 14 bases left in between. Germline V lookup: CDR1 SGHDT, CDR2 YYEEEE. The CDR3 DNA is TGTGCCAGCAGCTGGGGGCGGCAGCGGAGCACAGATACGCAGTATTTT. It yields the protein CASSWGRQRSTDTQYF. The full variable domain, its missing parts supplied by reference TRBV5-6 and TRBJ2-3, is DAGVTQSPTHLIKTRGQQVTLRCSPKSGHDTVSWYQQALGQGPQFIFQYYEEEERQRGNFPDRFSGHQFPNYSSELNVNALLLGDSALYLCASSWGRQRSTDTQYFGPGTRLTVL.

The V gene is TRBV5-1, the J gene TRBJ2-3; maybe TRBD1 (5 bases). Trimming left V 5 bases short and J 1 base short, with 11 bases between. The CDR3 extends over 14 amino acids. Germline-derived CDR1 and CDR2 are SGHRS and YFSETQ. CDR3 region: CASRLLGGTDTQYF. DNA of the CDR3: TGCGCCAGCAGACTCTTAGGGGGCACAGATACGCAGTATTTT.

J is TRBJ2-7 and V is TRBV29-1, with 8 bases matching TRBD2. The germline CDR1 and CDR2 sequences are SQVTM and ANQGSEA. The J segment lost 6 bases and the V segment lost 3 bases, leaving 16 bases of the junction unmatched. The CDR3 is 16 amino acids. The CDR3 sequence is CSVDLAGGAIRGEQYF. CDR3 bases: TGCAGCGTTGATCTGGCGGGGGGAGCTATAAGAGGCGAGCAGTACTTC.